This TCR beta chain was identified during a study of control samples from healthy donors and cancer patients. The method was immunoSEQ multiplex PCR; TCRdb's version includes in-frame clones alone and lacks a portion of them. The data hold approximately 94,000 clones, with 86% observed a single time. The CDR3 extends over 15 amino acids. V was pared by 5 bases and J by 7 bases, with 13 bases of the junction left unmatched. Per the germline V gene, CDR1 is MNHEY and CDR2 is SMNVEV (reference sequence). Sequenced input: blood. This rearrangement joins TRBV27 to TRBJ2-7, with 8 bases aligning to TRBD1. The sequence was obtained from a woman aged 50 to 60 in good health. The CDR3 sequence is CASSLRQGTPGEQYF. The CDR3, as DNA: TGTGCCAGCAGTCTCCGACAGGGGACACCTGGGGAGCAGTACTTC.